A single sample is the source of the 9 T cell receptor beta chains below, sequenced in a study of CD8 T cells in ankylosing spondylitis. One entry per CDR3 protein results from TCRdb running MiXCR on the 5' RACE reads. The profile shows 150,000 or so distinct CDR3 sequences, approximately 10% of them singletons. What was sequenced was blood, either unsorted or a sorted T cell fraction (not recorded which). These receptor sequences come from a female donor with ankylosing spondylitis or in good health (not recorded which).

Only a few counts were recorded for this clonotype. The rearrangement uses TRBV20-1 and TRBJ2-7; D is unresolved. The V gene's germline CDR1 is DFQATT and CDR2 SNEGSKA (reference sequence). The CDR3 is made up of 11 amino acids. The V end was cut by 1 base, the J end by 6 bases, with 7 bases between. CDR3: CSARVVSEQYF. Here the CDR3 DNA reads TGCAGTGCTAGAGTAGTGAGCGAGCAGTACTTC.

This clonotype was recorded at least ten times. The chain has TRBV5-1 and TRBJ2-3, with 9 bases lining up with TRBD2. Germline trimming cut 3 bases from V and 1 base from J; bases unmatched to any gene: 9. This CDR3 is built from 17 residues. Germline V gene sequence: CDR1 SGHRS, CDR2 YFSETQ. Here the CDR3 DNA reads TGCGCCAGCAGCTACCTACCCTTAGCGGGGGGCACAGATACGCAGTATTTT. As protein: CASSYLPLAGGTDTQYF.

This clonotype was counted a few times. The gene calls are TRBV11-2 and TRBJ2-1; 13 nucleotides line up with TRBD2. This CDR3 has 16 residues. Germline CDR1 is SGHAT and CDR2 is FQNNGV. J gave up 5 bases and V 5 bases, and 6 bases lay outside the gene matches. The CDR3 nucleotides read TGTGCCAGCAGCGACCCACTAGCGGGAGGGGACAATGAGCAGTTCTTC. Its translation is CASSDPLAGGDNEQFF.

The gene calls are TRBV24-1 and TRBJ2-1; possible D gene TRBD2, 6 bases. The V and J ends lost 3 bases and 8 bases respectively, with 19 bases between them. Germline V lookup: CDR1 KGHDR, CDR2 SFDVKD. This CDR3 region has 16 residues. In nucleotides, the CDR3 is TGTGCCACCAGTGATGCGCGGATCGGGAGTGGCGATGAGCAGTTCTTC. Translated, it gives CATSDARIGSGDEQFF.

Only a few counts were recorded for this clonotype. This chain connects TRBV12-3 or TRBV12-4 to TRBJ1-1; D gene ambiguous. CDR3 length: 15 amino acids. V lost 0 bases, J lost 7 bases, and 15 bases lay in between. The DNA of the CDR3 is TGTGCCAGCAGTTTAGCGGAATGGAACCACGGTGAAGCTTTCTTT. Translated, it gives CASSLAEWNHGEAFF.

This clonotype was picked up many times. J is TRBJ2-7 and V is TRBV3-1, with 7 bases lining up with TRBD2. Losses at the gene ends were 4 bases for V and 3 bases for J; bases not matched to a gene: 6. This CDR3 spans 14 amino acids. Germline lookup yields CDR1 LGHDT and CDR2 YNNKEL (reference sequence). CDR3 region: CASSRRGSYYEQYF. In DNA form, the CDR3 reads TGTGCCAGCAGCCGTCGCGGGAGTTACTACGAGCAGTACTTC.

The chain recombines TRBV20-1 with TRBJ2-2, with no clear D. This CDR3 has 13 residues. CDR1 is DFQATT, CDR2 SNEGSKA, per germline (reference sequence). Trimming took off 2 bases at V and 1 base at J, with 5 bases between the two ends. The CDR3, as DNA: TGCAGTGCTAGACGTGAGAACACCGGGGAGCTGTTTTTT. This encodes CSARRENTGELFF.

The V call is TRBV7-9, the J call TRBJ2-7; D remains unclear. Germline CDR1 reads SEHNR; CDR2 reads FQNEAQ (reference sequence). The CDR3 covers 12 residues. Trimming shortened V by 5 bases and J by 5 bases, and 10 bases separated the two germline ends. The DNA of the CDR3 is TGTGCCAGCAGCGGCGGACGGAACGAGCAGTACTTC. It is translated as CASSGGRNEQYF.

This clonotype has at least ten counts. The chain combines TRBV12-3 or TRBV12-4 with TRBJ2-1, with 7 nucleotides matching TRBD1. With V trimmed by 3 bases and J by 7 bases, 3 bases remained unmatched. This CDR3 has 13 amino acids. The CDR3 is CASSLSRGNEQFF. CDR3 nucleotide sequence: TGTGCCAGCAGTTTGAGCAGGGGGAATGAGCAGTTCTTC.